These 20 T cell receptor beta chains originate from one sample sequenced in a study of radiotherapy plus CTLA-4 blockade in lung cancer. Libraries were prepared by immunoSEQ multiplex PCR; TCRdb keeps only in-frame clonotypes and omits some of them. The data contain roughly 32,000 clones, roughly 70% of them seen just once; the ten biggest clones take up around 4%. The input for sequencing was peripheral blood, taken from a patient treated with radiotherapy plus ipilimumab. Receptors originate from a human donor with non-small cell lung cancer who had stable disease on radiotherapy plus ipilimumab.

The chain has TRBV2 and TRBJ2-2; 8 bases are a match to TRBD1. The V segment lost 5 bases and the J segment 3 bases; nucleotides outside the gene matches: 5. The CDR3 totals 15 residues. Germline CDR1 is SNHLY and CDR2 is FYNNEI. CDR3 sequence reads: CASSKDRVDTGELFF. The CDR3 coding sequence is TGTGCCAGCAGTAAGGACAGGGTAGACACCGGGGAGCTGTTTTTT.

The rearrangement links TRBV5-6 to TRBJ2-7, with 8 nucleotides matching TRBD2. Germline V lookup: CDR1 SGHDT, CDR2 YYEEEE. After removal of 0 bases from V and 3 bases from J, the junction contained 2 bases not matched to a gene. The CDR3 consists of 14 residues. The CDR3: CASSLAGGDYEQYF. The CDR3 region has the DNA TGTGCCAGCAGCTTGGCCGGGGGGGACTACGAGCAGTACTTC.

Only a few counts were recorded for this clone. The chain combines TRBV6-5 with TRBJ2-7; no reliable D call. V was clipped by 4 bases and J by 0 bases, with 10 bases between them. Germline loops: CDR1 MNHEY, CDR2 SVGAGI. CDR3 length: 14 residues. The CDR3 spells CASSSAASSYEQYF. The CDR3 DNA reads as TGTGCCAGCAGTTCCGCTGCAAGCTCCTACGAGCAGTACTTC.

Note on this clone: A read error may account for a junction end that differs from germline. This chain joins TRBV13 and TRBJ2-1; TRBD2 is a possible D gene (5 bases). The CDR3 sequence is 14 residues long. CDR1 is PRHDT, CDR2 FYEKMQ, per germline (reference sequence). The DNA for the CDR3 is TGTGCCAGCAGCCTAGGCGGGCATTTCAATGAGCAGTTCTTC. Protein: CASSLGGHFNEQFF.

The rearrangement links TRBV5-1 to TRBJ1-1, with no clear D. Germline V CDR1 and CDR2: SGHRS, YFSETQ. The V end was cut by 5 bases, the J end by 7 bases, with 15 bases between. The CDR3 extends over 13 amino acids. The DNA for the CDR3 is TGCGCCAGCAGACCCCCAGACGGACTTGAAGCTTTCTTT. This codes for CASRPPDGLEAFF.

Concerning this clone itself: Other DNA sequences in the sample encode the same CDR3. The CDR3 DNA sequence: TGCAGCGTGCTGACTTCGGGACAGGGGTATGGCTACACCTTC. Translated: CSVLTSGQGYGYTF. The gene calls are TRBV29-1 and TRBJ1-2, with TRBD1 matching over 10 bases. Looked up from germline, CDR1 is SQVTM and CDR2 is ANQGSEA. The CDR3 has 14 residues. J gave up 5 bases and V 6 bases, and 9 bases lay outside the gene matches.

The chain uses TRBV19 and TRBJ1-1; D possibly corresponds to TRBD1 (6 bases). The CDR3 totals 13 residues. From germline, CDR1 is LNHDA and CDR2 SQIVND (reference sequence). V was pared by 7 bases and J by 0 bases, with 9 bases between. The CDR3 sequence is CASNRVVNTEAFF. The CDR3 DNA follows: TGTGCCAGTAACAGGGTCGTGAACACTGAAGCTTTCTTT.

This rearrangement joins TRBV11-3 to TRBJ1-1, with 8 bases lining up with TRBD1. Germline V gives CDR1 SGHNT, CDR2 YENEEA. Unmatched junction bases numbered 8, after V lost 5 bases and J lost 6 bases. The CDR3 length is 14 residues. The CDR3 here is CASSPYGQGPEAFF. CDR3 DNA: TGTGCCAGCAGCCCCTATGGACAGGGTCCTGAAGCTTTCTTT.

The V gene is TRBV7-2, the J gene TRBJ2-7; 14 bases are a match to TRBD2. Germline loops: CDR1 SGHTA, CDR2 FQGNSA. The junction had 4 bases not matched to a gene; V was cut back by 3 bases and J by 6 bases. The CDR3 spans 15 residues. CDR3 sequence: CASSLDGLAGGEQYF. For the CDR3, the DNA is TGTGCCAGCAGCTTGGACGGACTAGCGGGAGGCGAGCAGTACTTC.

This clone was detected a few times. This sequence joins TRBV5-1 and TRBJ1-1, with D possibly matching TRBD1 (5 bases). Looked up from germline, CDR1 is SGHRS and CDR2 is YFSETQ. V was cut by 0 bases and J by 4 bases, with 10 bases left in between. The CDR3 consists of 14 residues. The CDR3 region has the DNA TGCGCCAGCAGCTTGGAGTCAGGGAGCACTGAAGCTTTCTTT. Its translation is CASSLESGSTEAFF.

This clone was seen more than once but under ten times. The chain is built from TRBV18 and TRBJ2-7; 10 bases fit TRBD2. Germline V gives CDR1 KGHSH, CDR2 LQKENI. The CDR3 is made up of 16 amino acids. Germline trimming cut 1 base from V and 3 bases from J; bases unmatched to any gene: 6. CDR3 amino acids: CASSPLMLAGDYEQYF. The CDR3 DNA reads TGTGCCAGCTCACCACTGATGCTAGCGGGGGACTACGAGCAGTACTTC.

V and J are TRBV19 and TRBJ2-1, with 7 bases that match TRBD1. CDR1 and CDR2 from the germline V gene are LNHDA and SQIVND (reference sequence). The CDR3 has 15 amino acids. The ends lost 6 bases at V and 0 bases at J; junction bases unmatched: 5. As DNA, the CDR3 is TGTGCCAGTAGCCGAGGGACAGTCTCCTACAATGAGCAGTTCTTC. Amino acid sequence: CASSRGTVSYNEQFF.

This chain uses TRBV4-1 with TRBJ2-3; no clear D. V lost 2 bases and J lost 0, with 12 bases in between. CDR1 MGHRA and CDR2 YSYEKL come from the germline V gene. The CDR3 spans 16 residues. CDR3 DNA: TGCGCCAGCAGCCAACTGAACCTAGTAAGCACAGATACGCAGTATTTT. It translates to CASSQLNLVSTDTQYF.

This clone has just a few counts. The J gene is TRBJ2-5, the V gene TRBV6-1, with a tentative D call TRBD1 (5 bases). The V end lost 5 bases, the J end lost 0 bases, and 10 bases lay between the germline ends. Germline CDR1 and CDR2: MNHNS and SASEGT. There are 14 residues in the CDR3. CDR3 region: CASSRGQNQETQYF. CDR3 bases: TGTGCCAGCAGTAGAGGACAAAACCAAGAGACCCAGTACTTC.

The gene calls are TRBV2 and TRBJ2-1, with a possible D match to TRBD2 (6 bases). The germline gives CDR1 SNHLY, CDR2 FYNNEI. The germline V and J ends were trimmed by 4 bases and 3 bases, with 13 bases remaining between them. The CDR3 totals 15 residues. In DNA form, the CDR3 reads TGTGCCAGCAGTGCAGCGGAGGGAGTCTACAATGAGCAGTTCTTC. This gives the protein CASSAAEGVYNEQFF.

This sequence joins TRBV6-1 and TRBJ2-7, with 13 nucleotides matching TRBD2. Per the germline V gene, CDR1 is MNHNS and CDR2 is SASEGT. CDR3 length: 14 residues. J was trimmed by 6 bases and V by 5 bases; bases with no gene match: 4. CDR3 in DNA: TGTGCCAGCAGTCTACGGACTAGCGGGAGCGAGCAGTACTTC. Translation gives CASSLRTSGSEQYF.

The J gene is TRBJ2-1, the V gene TRBV27, with 8 bases fitting TRBD2. Germline V gives CDR1 MNHEY, CDR2 SMNVEV (reference sequence). This CDR3 has 18 residues. V dropped 4 bases and J dropped 0; count of bases not matched to a gene: 11. The CDR3 is CASSSPYIAGRSYNEQFF. In nucleotides, the CDR3 is TGTGCCAGCAGTTCCCCGTACATAGCGGGGCGCTCCTACAATGAGCAGTTCTTC.

This clone is medium-sized in the sample. The chain carries TRBV14 and TRBJ2-7, with a possible D match to TRBD2 (6 bases). From germline, CDR1 is SGHDN and CDR2 FVKESK. CDR3 size: 12 residues. Trimming removed 4 bases from V and 6 bases from J, with 10 bases in between. The CDR3: CASSLTGGEQYF. The DNA for the CDR3 is TGTGCCAGCAGCCTAACCGGGGGCGAGCAGTACTTC.

The V call is TRBV18, the J call TRBJ2-6, with 7 bases identical to TRBD1. J lost 2 bases, V lost 3 bases, and 10 bases had no gene match. The CDR3 totals 18 residues. Germline CDR1 KGHSH, CDR2 LQKENI. CDR3 DNA: TGTGCCAGCTCACCGTGGGACAGTGCCCTGCCTGGGGCCAACGTCCTGACTTTC. Translation: CASSPWDSALPGANVLTF. Variable domain in full (rest from reference TRBV18 and TRBJ2-6): NAGVMQNPRHLVRRRGQEARLRCSPMKGHSHVYWYRQLPEEGLKFMVYLQKENIIDESGMPKERFSAEFPKEGPSILRIQQVVRGDSAAYFCASSPWDSALPGANVLTFGAGSRLTVL.

This clone was counted only a few times. The genes are TRBV11-2 and TRBJ2-7; 9 bases fit TRBD2. V shed 5 bases, J shed 4 bases, and the junction held 9 bases outside the gene matches. The CDR3 is made up of 15 amino acids. Looked up from germline, CDR1 is SGHAT and CDR2 is FQNNGV. The CDR3 DNA reads as TGTGCCAGCAGCCCACTTGGACTAGCGTCATACGAGCAGTACTTC. Translation gives CASSPLGLASYEQYF.